The 24 T cell receptor beta chains in this list originate from one sample, sequenced in a study of beta chain features in type 1 diabetes. Isolated RNA was reverse transcribed in full, so expressed TCRB transcripts were sequenced. Some clones are missing from TCRdb's copy, which holds only in-frame ones; the method was immunoSEQ multiplex PCR. The sample includes 680,000 or so clones, around 15% of them seen just once. Sequencing was done on a sample of naive CD4+ T cells from blood. These receptors were collected from a young man in good health.

This chain links TRBV29-1 with TRBJ1-2; TRBD1 agrees at 8 bases. V dropped 4 bases and J dropped 7; count of bases not matched to a gene: 2. The CDR3 totals 11 residues. Looked up from germline, CDR1 is SQVTM and CDR2 is ANQGSEA. CDR3 amino acids: CSVGQGIGYTF. The CDR3 DNA follows: TGCAGCGTTGGACAGGGGATTGGCTACACCTTC. Using reference TRBV29-1 and TRBJ1-2 for the parts outside the CDR3, the full variable domain is SAVISQKPSRDICQRGTSLTIQCQVDSQVTMMFWYRQQPGQSLTLIATANQGSEATYESGFVIDKFPISRPNLTFSTLTVSNMSPEDSSIYLCSVGQGIGYTFGSGTRLTVV.

This chain uses TRBV2 with TRBJ1-5, with a possible D match to TRBD1 (5 bases). Trimming cost V 2 bases and J 4 bases, with 9 bases left between them. The CDR3 is 14 amino acids. Per the germline V gene, CDR1 is SNHLY and CDR2 is FYNNEI. CDR3 region: CASSEQGENQPQHF. DNA for the CDR3: TGTGCCAGCAGTGAACAGGGTGAGAATCAGCCCCAGCATTTT.

V and J are TRBV18 and TRBJ1-5; the match to TRBD1 covers 7 bases. The trim removed 5 bases at V and 1 base at J, leaving 5 bases unmatched. CDR3 length: 15 residues. Germline loops: CDR1 KGHSH, CDR2 LQKENI. CDR3 in amino acids: CASSSGTESNQPQHF. CDR3 DNA sequence: TGTGCCAGCTCAAGTGGGACAGAAAGCAATCAGCCCCAGCATTTT.

This clone was detected a few times. The chain has TRBV7-2 and TRBJ1-1; tentatively, D is TRBD1 (6 bases). Germline values: CDR1 SGHTA, CDR2 FQGNSA. V was trimmed by 4 bases and J by 4 bases, leaving 10 bases between them. The length of the CDR3 is 13 residues. CDR3 residues: CASSSHRVTEAFF. For the CDR3, the DNA is TGTGCCAGCAGCTCTCACAGGGTCACTGAAGCTTTCTTT.

This clone appeared a few times. The chain uses TRBV28 and TRBJ2-1; 9 bases are shared with TRBD2. The CDR3 spans 14 residues. Germline CDR1 is MDHEN and CDR2 is SYDVKM. V trimming: 6 bases; J trimming: 5 bases; junction bases outside the gene matches: 5. The CDR3 DNA follows: TGTGCCAGCAGGTTTAGCGGGAGAGACAATGAGCAGTTCTTC. As protein: CASRFSGRDNEQFF.

In this sample, this clone turned up a few times. CDR3 sequence reads: CASSPRDEQFF. The CDR3 region has the DNA TGTGCCAGCTCACCGAGGGATGAGCAGTTCTTC. This chain uses TRBV18 with TRBJ2-1, with a possible D match to TRBD2 (5 bases). This CDR3 region has 11 residues. CDR1 and CDR2 from the germline V gene are KGHSH and LQKENI. V was cut by 3 bases and J by 8 bases, with 5 bases left in between.

This clone was observed a few times. The chain is built from TRBV9 and TRBJ1-5; D remains ambiguous. The CDR3 sequence is 16 residues long. Germline CDR1 and CDR2: SGDLS and YYNGEE. V gave up 0 bases and J gave up 2 bases, with 12 bases separating them. The CDR3 reads CASSVGDILGNQPQHF. CDR3 bases: TGTGCCAGCAGCGTAGGTGATATTTTGGGCAATCAGCCCCAGCATTTT.

The chain has TRBV27 and TRBJ2-5; D gene ambiguous. This CDR3 comprises 13 residues. Trimming took 3 bases from V and 2 from J, leaving 7 bases between them. CDR1 and CDR2 (germline): MNHEY, SMNVEV (reference sequence). In DNA, the CDR3 is TGTGCCAGCAGTTTTGCCAGACAAGAGACCCAGTACTTC. Protein product: CASSFARQETQYF.

This chain joins TRBV28 and TRBJ1-2, with 11 bases that match TRBD1. The junction had 5 bases not matched to a gene; V was cut back by 4 bases and J by 4 bases. Germline CDR1 and CDR2: MDHEN and SYDVKM. The CDR3 consists of 15 residues. The chain's CDR3 is CASSSWTGGIYGYTF. The CDR3 nucleotides are TGTGCCAGCAGTTCTTGGACAGGGGGCATCTATGGCTACACCTTC.

For this clone: At the DNA level, this CDR3 is encoded by other sequences in the same sample as well. The chain links TRBV6-5 to TRBJ1-1, with no clear D. V was shortened by 8 bases and J by 1 base, with 5 bases between the two germline ends. CDR1 and CDR2 from the germline V gene are MNHEY and SVGAGI. The length of the CDR3 is 11 residues. The CDR3 DNA is TGTGCCAGCGGGCGGAACACTGAAGCTTTCTTT. This sequence encodes CASGRNTEAFF.

The gene calls are TRBV7-3 and TRBJ2-1; D may be TRBD1 or TRBD2 (5 bases each). CDR3 size: 15 residues. V was clipped by 1 base and J by 6 bases, with 13 bases between them. CDR1 SGHTA and CDR2 FQGTGA come from the germline V gene. This CDR3 reads CASSLKSGTPNEQFF. For the CDR3, the DNA is TGTGCCAGCAGCTTAAAGTCAGGGACCCCCAATGAGCAGTTCTTC.

This clone was counted between two and nine times. The chain is built from TRBV5-1 and TRBJ2-5; 7 bases fit TRBD1. Germline lookup yields CDR1 SGHRS and CDR2 YFSETQ. V trimming: 2 bases; J trimming: 4 bases; junction bases outside the gene matches: 5. There are 14 residues in the CDR3. CDR3 sequence reads: CASSLQGSRETQYF. CDR3 nucleotide sequence: TGCGCCAGCAGCTTACAGGGGAGCAGAGAGACCCAGTACTTC.

J is TRBJ2-7 and V is TRBV20-1, with 8 bases aligning to TRBD1. CDR3 size: 11 residues. With V trimmed by 8 bases and J by 2 bases, 2 bases remained unmatched. The V gene's germline CDR1 is DFQATT and CDR2 SNEGSKA (reference sequence). CDR3 region: CSRTGPYEQYF. The CDR3, as DNA: TGCAGTAGGACAGGGCCCTACGAGCAGTACTTC.

A few counts support this clone. The chain recombines TRBV11-1 with TRBJ2-7; TRBD2 matches at 9 bases. This CDR3 has 15 amino acids. V gave up 5 bases and J gave up 4 bases; unmatched junction bases: 9. Per the germline V gene, CDR1 is SGHAT and CDR2 is FQDESV (reference sequence). The CDR3 sequence: CASSKRLAERYEQYF. The DNA for the CDR3 is TGTGCCAGCAGCAAGCGACTAGCGGAGAGATACGAGCAGTACTTC.

The chain recombines TRBV28 with TRBJ1-2; possibly TRBD1 for D (6 bases). The length of the CDR3 is 14 residues. CDR1 and CDR2 from the germline V gene are MDHEN and SYDVKM. The ends were cut back, 6 bases at V and 0 bases at J, with 11 bases in the middle. The CDR3 loop reads CASRAGQPNYGYTF. The CDR3 DNA follows: TGTGCCAGCAGGGCCGGACAGCCTAACTATGGCTACACCTTC.

This clone was found a few times. This rearrangement joins TRBV28 to TRBJ2-6; D gene uncertain. Germline CDR1 MDHEN, CDR2 SYDVKM. CDR3 length: 15 residues. V gave up 4 bases and J gave up 4 bases, with 11 bases separating them. The CDR3 sequence is CASSSGSQGANVLTF. CDR3 DNA: TGTGCCAGCAGTTCCGGGTCGCAGGGGGCCAACGTCCTGACTTTC.

The chain recombines TRBV28 with TRBJ1-4; tentatively, D is TRBD1 (5 bases). Germline-derived CDR1 and CDR2 are MDHEN and SYDVKM. Trimming left V 5 bases short and J 2 bases short, with 12 bases between. This CDR3 spans 15 amino acids. As DNA, the CDR3 is TGTGCCAGCAGTGCCTCGGGGACCACTAATGAAAAACTGTTTTTT. Translation: CASSASGTTNEKLFF.

This clone was detected a few times. V usage is TRBV6-1 and J usage is TRBJ1-2; maybe TRBD1 (6 bases). Trimming took 3 bases from V and 6 from J, leaving 11 bases between them. The CDR3 contains 13 residues. Looked up from germline, CDR1 is MNHNS and CDR2 is SASEGT. Here the CDR3 DNA reads TGTGCCAGCAGTGACCGACAGGCAGATGGCTACACCTTC. It yields the protein CASSDRQADGYTF.

This clone was seen only a few times. The chain carries TRBV7-9 and TRBJ2-3; 8 bases map to TRBD1. The CDR3 consists of 15 residues. V trimming: 5 bases; J trimming: 0 bases; junction bases outside the gene matches: 4. Looked up from germline, CDR1 is SEHNR and CDR2 is FQNEAQ (reference sequence). In DNA, the CDR3 is TGTGCCAGCAGCGAAGGACAGGGAAGCACAGATACGCAGTATTTT. This sequence encodes CASSEGQGSTDTQYF.

Only a few counts were recorded for this clone. J is TRBJ2-7 and V is TRBV4-2; 7 bases are a match to TRBD1. Per germline, CDR1 LGHNA and CDR2 YNFKEQ. V lost 4 bases and J lost 3; bases outside the gene matches: 6. The CDR3 spans 14 residues. The CDR3 DNA sequence: TGTGCCAGCAGCCGGCAGGGACAGTTCTACGAGCAGTACTTC. Translating it yields CASSRQGQFYEQYF.

The chain has TRBV7-2 and TRBJ1-6; 7 bases fit TRBD1. The germline gives CDR1 SGHTA, CDR2 FQGNSA. This CDR3 comprises 18 residues. V shed 0 bases and J 1 base; nucleotides not matched to a gene: 6. CDR3 sequence (DNA): TGTGCCAGCAGCTTAGCGGTTAACAGGGGTTCCTATAATTCACCCCTCCACTTT. Encoded protein: CASSLAVNRGSYNSPLHF.

The J gene is TRBJ2-5, the V gene TRBV5-4; perhaps TRBD2 as D (5 bases). CDR1 and CDR2 (germline): SGHNT, YYREEE (reference sequence). V lost 1 base to trimming and J lost 4 bases, with 8 bases between them. The CDR3 runs 13 residues. The CDR3 is CASSLKGAETQYF. DNA of the CDR3: TGTGCCAGCAGCTTGAAGGGAGCAGAGACCCAGTACTTC.

This chain connects TRBV27 to TRBJ1-1; 8 positions match TRBD1. The CDR3 is made up of 13 amino acids. V shed 2 bases and J 6 bases; nucleotides not matched to a gene: 2. CDR1 MNHEY and CDR2 SMNVEV come from the germline V gene (reference sequence). CDR3 loop: CASSLQDRAEAFF. The CDR3 coding sequence is TGTGCCAGCAGTTTACAGGACAGGGCTGAAGCTTTCTTT.

The chain carries TRBV4-1 and TRBJ1-2; 7 bases line up with TRBD1. The CDR3 has 13 residues. The V gene's germline CDR1 is MGHRA and CDR2 YSYEKL. V lost 2 bases, J lost 8 bases, and 5 bases stayed unmatched. CDR3 nucleotides: TGCGCCAGCAGCCAACCAGGGGGGAGCGGCTACACCTTC. This translates into CASSQPGGSGYTF.